This is a list of T cell receptor beta chains from one sample in a study of relationships among human T cell subsets. TCRdb re-derived calls from the multiplex PCR reads in MiXCR, one entry per CDR3 protein. The table lists some 5,400 distinct CDR3 sequences, around two thirds of them singletons, with around three fifths in the top ten. The sequencing input was CD8+ T cells sorted from blood. The receptors were sampled from a man between 35 and 55 years old in good health. The CDR3 runs from the conserved cysteine through the conserved F or W. Fields, in order: D gene, clone size, V gene, J gene, CDR3 DNA, CDR3 protein. D genes are given only for firm matches. Only part of the rows carry a size: once, few, many, or a class if the clone is expanded.

.,.,TRBV27,TRBJ2-3,TGTGCCAGCAGCTTAGCCCTTACCGACGGATTCACAGATACGCAGTATTTT,CASSLALTDGFTDTQYF
.,few,TRBV7-9,TRBJ1-3,TGTGCCAGCAGCTCCCAGGACGGACTCTCTGGAAACACCATATATTTT,CASSSQDGLSGNTIYF
.,.,TRBV6-2/TRBV6-3,TRBJ2-3,TGTGCCAGCAGTTTAAACCGAGACAGAGGCACAGATACGCAGTATTTT,CASSLNRDRGTDTQYF
.,.,TRBV11-2,TRBJ2-7,TGTGCCAGCGGCTTAGTGGGGCAGCCTGACGAGCAGTACTTC,CASGLVGQPDEQYF
TRBD2,.,TRBV23-1,TRBJ2-1,TGCGCCAGCAGTCTATCGAGCGGGGGGGCGGACAATGAGCAGTTCTTC,CASSLSSGGADNEQFF
.,.,TRBV11-2,TRBJ2-6,TGTGCCAGCAGCTTCCGCGGCTCTGGGGCCGACGTCCTGACTTTC,CASSFRGSGADVLTF
.,.,TRBV7-6,TRBJ2-7,TGTGCCAGCAGCTTAAGGACGGGCTACGAGCAGTACTTC,CASSLRTGYEQYF
.,.,TRBV11-2,TRBJ2-3,TGTGCCAGCAGCGCCGTCGTTCTAGATACGCAGTATTTT,CASSAVVLDTQYF
.,.,TRBV11-2,TRBJ2-4,TGTGCCAGCAGTCCAGGGCCGGGAGCCAAAAACATTCAGTACTTC,CASSPGPGAKNIQYF
TRBD1,once,TRBV28,TRBJ2-3,TGTGTCAGCAGGATCCGACAGGGGGCAACGGATACGCAGTATTTT,CVSRIRQGATDTQYF
TRBD2,.,TRBV6-5,TRBJ2-7,TGTGCCAGCAGTTACTCTCCAGTCCTAGCGGAGACCCGGGGAGGGTCCTACGAGCAGTACTTC,CASSYSPVLAETRGGSYEQYF
.,.,TRBV29-1,TRBJ2-7,TGCAGCGCTGGGGGTCTTAGCTCCTACGAGCAGTACTTC,CSAGGLSSYEQYF
.,few,TRBV20-1,TRBJ2-7,TGCAGTGCTAACGACTCCGACTACGAGCAGTACTTC,CSANDSDYEQYF
.,once,TRBV11-2,TRBJ1-1,TGTGCCAGCAGCTACGGGCAGAACACTGAAGCTTTCTTT,CASSYGQNTEAFF
.,.,TRBV5-6,TRBJ2-7,TGTGCCAGCAAGGGGGGTTCCTACGAGCAGTACTTC,CASKGGSYEQYF
.,.,TRBV14,TRBJ1-1,TGTGCCAGCAGCCAAGGCTACAACCCTGAAGCTTTCTTT,CASSQGYNPEAFF
.,few,TRBV29-1,TRBJ1-1,TGCAGCGTTGTTGACAGCCCCCGGGATTTCTTT,CSVVDSPRDFF
.,.,TRBV12-3/TRBV12-4,TRBJ2-1,TGTGCCAGCAGTTCGGTGGGGGCTGAGCAGTTCTTC,CASSSVGAEQFF
TRBD1,.,TRBV11-1,TRBJ2-7,TGTGCCAGCAGCTTAGTTGGGACAGGGGTCGAGCAGTACTTC,CASSLVGTGVEQYF
.,.,TRBV7-8,TRBJ1-5,TGTGCCAGCAGCATGGGGCCAGTGGGTCAGCCCCAGCATTTT,CASSMGPVGQPQHF
TRBD2,.,TRBV19,TRBJ2-1,TGTGCCAGTGCTAGCGGGAGGGGCAATGAGCAGTTCTTC,CASASGRGNEQFF
.,.,TRBV20-1,TRBJ2-1,TGCAGTGCTAGGGGGGGCGAGGGCGGGACGAAAGCCTACGAGCAGTTCTTC,CSARGGEGGTKAYEQFF
TRBD2,.,TRBV20-1,TRBJ2-7,TGCAGTGCTAGAGATCGAGCGGGACTAGCGTCCAACGAGCAGTACTTC,CSARDRAGLASNEQYF
.,large,TRBV30,TRBJ1-5,TGTGCCTGGACCACCTCGGGGGGGGGTGGGCCCCAGCATTTT,CAWTTSGGGGPQHF
.,.,TRBV11-2,TRBJ1-1,TGTGCCAGCAGCTTAGATGCCCACGTCTCTGAAGCTTTCTTT,CASSLDAHVSEAFF
.,few,TRBV28,TRBJ2-5,TGTGCCAGCAGTTTGCGGGGAGCAGAGACCCAGTACTTC,CASSLRGAETQYF
.,.,TRBV6-6,TRBJ1-1,TGTGCCAGCAGTTACTCGAACACTGAAGCTTTCTTT,CASSYSNTEAFF
TRBD1,.,TRBV28,TRBJ2-1,TGTGCCAGCACCCTGGACAGGGGTACGGGCAATGAGCAGTTCTTC,CASTLDRGTGNEQFF
TRBD1,.,TRBV5-1,TRBJ2-3,TGCGCCAGCAGCTTGTATGAGGGACAGCCCATCACAGATACGCAGTATTTT,CASSLYEGQPITDTQYF
.,once,TRBV19,TRBJ2-1,TGTGCCAGTAGTATAGTGGGGAGGACAGCCAGCTCCTACAATGAGCAGTTCTTC,CASSIVGRTASSYNEQFF
.,.,TRBV20-1,TRBJ1-1,TGCAGTGCTAGAGATATGGACAGCCTGAACACTGAAGCTTTCTTT,CSARDMDSLNTEAFF
.,.,TRBV5-1,TRBJ2-7,TGCGCCAGCAGCCCATTGAGTATCTACGAGCAGTACTTC,CASSPLSIYEQYF
TRBD1,once,TRBV20-1,TRBJ1-1,TGCAGTGCCTTTCAGGGGGCGACTGAAGCTTTCTTT,CSAFQGATEAFF
.,.,TRBV12-3/TRBV12-4,TRBJ2-2,TGTGCCAGCAGTTATGTCTCGAACACCGGGGAGCTGTTTTTT,CASSYVSNTGELFF
.,medium-sized,TRBV5-6,TRBJ1-1,TGTGCCAGCAGCTATCTGGGCCCTGAAGCTTTCTTT,CASSYLGPEAFF
.,.,TRBV11-2,TRBJ2-7,TGTGCCAGCAGCTCGCCCTTGGTGTCCTACGAGCAGTACTTC,CASSSPLVSYEQYF
TRBD1,.,TRBV7-9,TRBJ2-1,TGTGCCAGCAGCTTAGCGCTAAAGGGGACAGAGATTTCCTACAATGAGCAGTTCTTC,CASSLALKGTEISYNEQFF
.,.,TRBV4-2,TRBJ1-3,TGTGCCAGCAGCCAAGAGGGAGACCTCTTCAGCTCTGGAAACACCATATATTTT,CASSQEGDLFSSGNTIYF
TRBD1,.,TRBV28,TRBJ1-1,TGTGCCAGCACCCTGGACAGGGGAACCATGAACACTGAAGCTTTCTTT,CASTLDRGTMNTEAFF
.,.,TRBV9,TRBJ1-1,TGTGCCAGTCAGGGCCCTAACACTGAAGCTTTCTTT,CASQGPNTEAFF
TRBD1,.,TRBV11-2,TRBJ2-1,TGTGCCTACCGTAACGGACAGGGGGTAACGAATGAGCAGTTCTTC,CAYRNGQGVTNEQFF
TRBD1,.,TRBV29-1,TRBJ2-1,TGCAGCACCGTGACAGGGTCTGATAATGAGCAGTTCTTC,CSTVTGSDNEQFF
.,.,TRBV7-9,TRBJ1-5,TGTGCCACCGCCGACGAAAACGGGGGTAGCAATCAGCCCCAGCATTTT,CATADENGGSNQPQHF
.,few,TRBV11-2,TRBJ2-1,TGTGCCAGCAGCTTAGAGATTGGGGGGTTGAATGAGCAGTTCTTC,CASSLEIGGLNEQFF
.,.,TRBV11-2,TRBJ2-1,TGTGCCAGCAGCTCCTACACGGGGACACCTTTCTACAATGAGCAGTTCTTC,CASSSYTGTPFYNEQFF
.,.,TRBV20-1,TRBJ2-7,TGCAGTGCTATTCACAGCCATACCTACGAGCAGTACTTC,CSAIHSHTYEQYF
TRBD1,once,TRBV28,TRBJ1-5,TGTGCCAGCAGTTTCGACAGGGGGGGTCAGCCCCAGCATTTT,CASSFDRGGQPQHF
.,.,TRBV2,TRBJ2-3,TGTGCCAGCAGTGAAGTTATCTCTTTAGATACGCAGTATTTT,CASSEVISLDTQYF
.,.,TRBV23-1,TRBJ1-5,TGCGCCAGCAGCCATACAGGTGCGGGTCAGCCCCAGCATTTT,CASSHTGAGQPQHF
.,.,TRBV27,TRBJ2-1,TGTGCCAGCAGTCTCTTCTCCTACAATGAGCAGTTCTTC,CASSLFSYNEQFF
.,large,TRBV20-1,TRBJ2-1,TGCAGTGCTAGACTACCCACCTTCGATGAGCAGTTCTTC,CSARLPTFDEQFF
.,few,TRBV11-2,TRBJ2-7,TGTGCCAGCAGCTTAGATACCCAAAGGCAGTACTTT,CASSLDTQRQYF